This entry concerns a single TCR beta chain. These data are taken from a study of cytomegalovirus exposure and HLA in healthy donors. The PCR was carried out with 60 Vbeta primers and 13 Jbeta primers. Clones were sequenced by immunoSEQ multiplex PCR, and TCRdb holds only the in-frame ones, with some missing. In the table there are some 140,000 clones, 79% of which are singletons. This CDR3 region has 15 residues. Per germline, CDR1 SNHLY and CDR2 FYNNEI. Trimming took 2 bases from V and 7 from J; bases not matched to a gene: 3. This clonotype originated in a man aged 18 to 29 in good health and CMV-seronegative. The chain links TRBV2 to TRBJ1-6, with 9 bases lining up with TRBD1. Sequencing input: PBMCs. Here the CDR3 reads CASSELTGGNSPLHF. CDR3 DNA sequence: TGTGCCAGCAGTGAATTGACAGGGGGGAATTCACCCCTCCACTTT. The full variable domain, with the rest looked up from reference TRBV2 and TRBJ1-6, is EPEVTQTPSHQVTQMGQEVILRCVPISNHLYFYWYRQILGQKVEFLVSFYNNEISEKSEIFDDQFSVERPDGSNFTLKIRSTKLEDSAMYFCASSELTGGNSPLHFGNGTRLTVT.